This T cell receptor beta chain comes out of a study of OX40 agonist ivuxolimab in advanced cancers. Study overall: Patients were treated with intravenous ivuxolimab, dosed at 0.01 to 10 mg/kg and infused every 2 weeks. Whole-study results and caveats: In a subset of nonresponders, normalized T-cell clonal expansion was also low. Clones of CD4+ and CD8+ blood T cells grew by week 6 at doses of 0.1 to 3.0 mg/kg.

Generated by immunoSEQ multiplex PCR, the TCRdb table keeps only in-frame clones and is missing some. The sample has approximately 77,000 clones; over 80% are singletons. Points on this clone: Its antigen is as yet unknown.

The germline V gene encodes CDR1 SGHTA and CDR2 FQGNSA. The CDR3 spans 15 residues. The V segment lost 5 bases and the J segment 3 bases; nucleotides outside the gene matches: 5. The chain employs TRBV7-2 and TRBJ2-7, with 12 bases identical to TRBD2. Sequences were derived from CD4+ or CD8+ T cells sorted from blood, sampled in a trial of the OX40 agonist ivuxolimab. This TCR came from an adult with an advanced solid tumor such as melanoma, head and neck, liver or kidney cancer. Here the CDR3 DNA reads TGTGCCAGCAGCCCGCGACTAGCGGGAGACTACGAGCAGTACTTC. It yields the protein CASSPRLAGDYEQYF. Supplemented by reference TRBV7-2 and TRBJ2-7, the full variable domain reads GAGVSQSPSNKVTEKGKDVELRCDPISGHTALYWYRQSLGQGLEFLIYFQGNSAPDKSGLPSDRFSAERTGGSVSTLTIQRTQQEDSAVYLCASSPRLAGDYEQYFGPGTRLTVT.